This T cell receptor beta chain was profiled in a study of T cell clonality in common variable immunodeficiency. Findings and caveats of the study: Compared with controls, CVID subjects had fewer shared TCRbeta clones. CVID subjects showed higher TCRbeta clonality than healthy controls.

Germline CDR1 MNHEY, CDR2 SVGEGT. CDR3 size: 16 residues. Concerning this clone: The antigen remains undetermined. The CDR3 goes on 3 residues after the read ends, and that part is filled in from the germline J gene.

The protocol was immunoSEQ multiplex PCR, while the TCRdb copy is restricted to in-frame clones and leaves out a portion. The table records tens of thousands of clones without singletons, the ten largest covering about 1.7%. The specimen sequenced was peripheral blood mononuclear cells. The rearrangement joins TRBV6-2 or TRBV6-3 to TRBJ1-2; TRBD1 is a possible D gene (6 bases). The sequence derives from a person aged 18 to 70 in good health. CDR3 DNA, as far as it was read: TGTGCCAGCAGTTCCTGGGAGCGGGGGGACACAGATACC. This sequence encodes CASSSWERGDTDT. The CDR3 in full is CASSSWERGDTDTYTF.